The clone carrying this TCR beta chain occurred a few times. Antigen unknown. TCRdb re-analysed the 5' RACE reads in MiXCR, keeping a single row per CDR3 protein. The table has 270,000 or so distinct CDR3 sequences, about 8% seen once; the top ten hold around 3%. The data are from a study of identical twins. Overall study findings and caveats: Zero-insertion analyses were open to partial confounding by invariant MAIT and iNKT cells.

The data were also submitted as part of a second study, on yellow fever vaccine responses in identical twins.

The clonotype comes from a woman aged 18 to 35 in good health. Sequencing was done on a sample of CD8+ T cells sorted from blood.

The CDR3 DNA sequence: TGTGCCAGCAGCTTAGAGGGACAGGGAACGGACAATGAGCAGTTCTTC. Translation gives CASSLEGQGTDNEQFF. The chain has TRBV7-6 and TRBJ2-1; 9 nucleotides agree with TRBD1. Losses at the gene ends were 1 base for V and 5 bases for J; bases not matched to a gene: 6. Looked up from germline, CDR1 is SGHVS and CDR2 is FNYEAQ. The CDR3 has 16 residues.